Following are 25 T cell receptor beta chains from one sample sequenced in a study of blood T cell repertoires in COVID-19. Libraries were prepared by immunoSEQ multiplex PCR; TCRdb keeps only in-frame clonotypes and omits some of them. Altogether 300,000 to 450,000 clones are present, 85% being singletons, with the ten largest covering 3.5% to 4%. The specimen was peripheral blood. The source is a woman aged 18-30 years with acute or convalescent COVID-19.

The genes are TRBV7-9 and TRBJ1-6; the D gene is possibly TRBD1 (5 bases). Trimming shortened V by 1 base and J by 6 bases, and 13 bases separated the two germline ends. CDR3 size: 16 residues. Germline V gene data show CDR1 as SEHNR and CDR2 as FQNEAQ (reference sequence). The DNA for the CDR3 is TGTGCCAGCAGCTTAGAACCTCTAGACAGTAATTCACCCCTCCACTTT. Translation: CASSLEPLDSNSPLHF.

This clone has a single count. The CDR3 protein is CASSIERPESREAKKFF. In DNA, the CDR3 is TGTGCCAGTAGTATTGAACGCCCGGAATCGAGGGAGGCGAAGAAGTTCTTC. The chain is built from TRBV19 and TRBJ2-1; tentatively, D is TRBD2 (6 bases). Between the trimmed V and J ends, which lost 3 bases and 14 bases, there was a span of 29 bases. Germline V gives CDR1 LNHDA, CDR2 SQIVND (reference sequence). The length of the CDR3 is 17 residues.

This clone was seen more than once but under ten times. V usage is TRBV9 and J usage is TRBJ1-2; 11 bases fit TRBD1. The CDR3 sequence is 15 residues long. After removal of 4 bases from V and 5 bases from J, the junction contained 7 bases not matched to a gene. The germline V gene encodes CDR1 SGDLS and CDR2 YYNGEE. CDR3 in amino acids: CASSPTGQGAYGYTF. Written as DNA, the CDR3 is TGTGCCAGCAGCCCTACTGGACAGGGGGCTTATGGCTACACCTTC.

The rearrangement joins TRBV27 to TRBJ2-3; D is possibly TRBD2 (6 bases). Trimming took off 5 bases at V and 1 base at J, with 13 bases between the two ends. CDR3 length equals 15 residues. Germline values: CDR1 MNHEY, CDR2 SMNVEV (reference sequence). In DNA, the CDR3 is TGTGCCAGCAGTCTAGTGATAGCGGGCACAGATACGCAGTATTTT. This translates into CASSLVIAGTDTQYF.

The genes are TRBV3-1 (or the pseudogene TRBV3-2) and TRBJ1-4, with D hard to call. The CDR3 runs 16 residues. Trimming cost V 0 bases and J 1 base, with 9 bases left between them. CDR1 and CDR2 (germline): LGHDT, YNNKEL (reference sequence). Here the CDR3 DNA reads TGTGCCAGCAGCCAAGATTACGCAGGAACTAATGAAAAACTGTTTTTT. It translates to CASSQDYAGTNEKLFF.

This clone was seen only a few times. V usage is TRBV19 and J usage is TRBJ2-7, with 12 bases lining up with TRBD2. The CDR3 has 14 amino acids. Germline CDR1 and CDR2: LNHDA and SQIVND (reference sequence). The J segment lost 4 bases and the V segment lost 6 bases, leaving 4 bases of the junction unmatched. CDR3 sequence reads: CASSSTSGRYEQYF. For the CDR3, the DNA is TGTGCCAGTAGCTCGACTAGCGGGAGATACGAGCAGTACTTC.

The chain joins TRBV5-1 to TRBJ1-1; D gene ambiguous. Trimming took off 0 bases at V and 1 base at J, with 7 bases between the two ends. Germline V CDR1 and CDR2: SGHRS, YFSETQ. This CDR3 is 14 amino acids long. CDR3 DNA: TGCGCCAGCAGCTTGGGACAAACGAACACTGAAGCTTTCTTT. It yields the protein CASSLGQTNTEAFF.

The J gene is TRBJ2-1, the V gene TRBV6-5; 10 bases are shared with TRBD2. The ends lost 11 bases at V and 6 bases at J; junction bases unmatched: 10. Germline lookup yields CDR1 MNHEY and CDR2 SVGAGI. CDR3 size: 14 residues. Here the CDR3 reads CACRAGGQGNEQFF. CDR3 DNA: TGTGCCTGCCGAGCGGGGGGGCAGGGCAATGAGCAGTTCTTC.

The chain combines TRBV7-2 with TRBJ2-5; 11 bases align to TRBD2. Germline V CDR1 and CDR2: SGHTA, FQGNSA. V dropped 5 bases and J dropped 1; count of bases not matched to a gene: 12. CDR3 length equals 18 residues. In DNA, the CDR3 is TGTGCCAGCAGCCAGCGGCTAGCGGGAGGAGCTCGCCAAGAGACCCAGTACTTC. Translating gives CASSQRLAGGARQETQYF. The full variable domain, rest sourced from reference TRBV7-2 and TRBJ2-5, is GAGVSQSPSNKVTEKGKDVELRCDPISGHTALYWYRQSLGQGLEFLIYFQGNSAPDKSGLPSDRFSAERTGGSVSTLTIQRTQQEDSAVYLCASSQRLAGGARQETQYFGPGTRLLVL.

This clone was counted a single time. A junction end diverges from the germline sequence, so it may reflect a read error. This sequence joins TRBV6-6 and TRBJ2-2; D possibly corresponds to TRBD2 (6 bases). CDR3 length: 14 amino acids. Germline assignment: CDR1 MNHNY and CDR2 SVGAGI (reference sequence). CDR3 loop: CASNYFGSTGELFF. CDR3 coding DNA: TGTGCCAGCAATTACTTCGGGAGCACCGGGGAGCTGTTTTTT.

This chain joins TRBV10-3 and TRBJ2-7, with 7 bases matching TRBD1. Germline values: CDR1 ENHRY, CDR2 SYGVKD. The ends lost 6 bases at V and 3 bases at J; junction bases unmatched: 8. The CDR3 consists of 14 residues. CDR3 bases: TGTGCCATCAGCACAGGGGCCGCAAGCTACGAGCAGTACTTC. Protein: CAISTGAASYEQYF.

V gene TRBV25-1 combines with J gene TRBJ2-1; 9 bases agree with TRBD2. Germline values: CDR1 MGHDK, CDR2 SYGVNS. This CDR3 is 15 amino acids long. Trimming cost V 4 bases and J 5 bases; bases outside gene matches: 6. CDR3: CASSVNSGSNNEQFF. The DNA of the CDR3 is TGTGCCAGCAGTGTAAATAGCGGGAGTAACAATGAGCAGTTCTTC.

This chain links TRBV19 with TRBJ2-5, with 7 bases matching TRBD1. The junction had 8 bases not matched to a gene; V was cut back by 5 bases and J by 5 bases. CDR1 LNHDA and CDR2 SQIVND come from the germline V gene (reference sequence). The CDR3 has 14 residues. The CDR3 loop reads CASSFQGVGETQYF. Here the CDR3 DNA reads TGTGCCAGTAGTTTTCAGGGGGTGGGCGAGACCCAGTACTTC.

The rearrangement uses TRBV19 and TRBJ1-5; possibly TRBD1 for D (5 bases). CDR1 is LNHDA, CDR2 SQIVND, per germline (reference sequence). The CDR3 consists of 13 residues. V was trimmed by 5 bases and J by 4 bases, leaving 9 bases between them. The CDR3 sequence is CASSVAGNQPQHF. The CDR3 nucleotides read TGTGCCAGTAGTGTAGCAGGGAATCAGCCCCAGCATTTT.

The CDR3 nucleotides are TGTGCCAGTAGTATTATAGGACAGGGAAATGAGCAGTTCTTC. Protein sequence: CASSIIGQGNEQFF. The chain recombines TRBV19 with TRBJ2-1, with TRBD1 matching over 8 bases. Germline CDR1 and CDR2: LNHDA and SQIVND (reference sequence). The CDR3 loop spans 14 amino acids. Trimming at V came to 3 bases and at J to 7 bases, leaving 5 bases not matched to a gene.

On this clone itself: Other DNA sequences in the same sample also yield this CDR3. The rearrangement uses TRBV4-1 and TRBJ2-6; D gene uncertain. V gave up 1 base and J gave up 2 bases, with 3 bases separating them. The CDR3 covers 14 residues. Germline V gives CDR1 MGHRA, CDR2 YSYEKL. CDR3 sequence (DNA): TGCGCCAGCAGCCAAGGGCCTGGGGCCAACGTCCTGACTTTC. Amino acid sequence: CASSQGPGANVLTF.

This CDR3 is CASSIDGSQETQYF. CDR3 sequence (DNA): TGTGCCAGTAGTATTGATGGCTCCCAAGAGACCCAGTACTTC. This chain uses TRBV19 with TRBJ2-5; no reliable D call. Trimming removed 3 bases at V and 1 base at J, with 9 bases between. Germline CDR1 is LNHDA and CDR2 is SQIVND (reference sequence). This CDR3 is 14 amino acids long.

The chain combines TRBV15 with TRBJ1-5; D remains ambiguous. The CDR3 sequence is 13 residues long. V was cut by 0 bases and J by 6 bases, with 6 bases left in between. Germline V gene lookup returns CDR1 LNHNV and CDR2 YYDKDF (reference sequence). The CDR3 bases are TGTGCCACCAGCAGAGATCCGGGTCAGCCCCAGCATTTT. Protein: CATSRDPGQPQHF.

This CDR3 is CAWSQGRSYNSPLHF. The CDR3 DNA reads TGTGCCTGGAGCCAGGGTAGATCCTATAATTCACCCCTCCACTTT. The V call is TRBV30, the J call TRBJ1-6, with D possibly matching TRBD1 (5 bases). Germline values: CDR1 GTSNPN, CDR2 SVGIG (reference sequence). Trimming shortened V by 3 bases and J by 1 base, and 10 bases separated the two germline ends. The CDR3 runs 15 residues. Variable domain in full (rest from reference TRBV30 and TRBJ1-6): SQTIHQWPATLVQPVGSPLSLECTVEGTSNPNLYWYRQAAGRGLQLLFYSVGIGQISSEVPQNLSASRPQDRQFILSSKKLLLSDSGFYLCAWSQGRSYNSPLHFGNGTRLTVT.

The chain has TRBV24-1 and TRBJ2-2, with a tentative D call TRBD2 (5 bases). CDR1 and CDR2 (germline): KGHDR, SFDVKD. The CDR3 length is 13 residues. V lost 9 bases to trimming and J lost 0 bases, with 7 bases between them. The CDR3 DNA sequence: TGTGCCACCGGGAGCCCGAACACCGGGGAGCTGTTTTTT. Translated: CATGSPNTGELFF.

In its sample, this clone was seen many times. CDR3 in amino acids: CASSLRDFAEAFF. The CDR3 DNA reads as TGTGCCAGCAGTCTCCGGGACTTCGCTGAAGCTTTCTTT. The chain combines TRBV7-8 with TRBJ1-1; possibly TRBD1 for D (5 bases). Trimming pared 6 bases from V and 6 bases from J, leaving 14 bases between. The CDR3 totals 13 residues. The germline CDR1 and CDR2 sequences are SGHVS and FQNEAQ.

The rearrangement uses TRBV6-6 and TRBJ1-1; 8 nucleotides align to TRBD1. CDR1 and CDR2 from the germline V gene are MNHNY and SVGAGI (reference sequence). V lost 5 bases, J lost 2 bases, and 13 bases stayed unmatched. This CDR3 is built from 17 residues. This CDR3 is CASSPRPGTGSNTEAFF. In nucleotides, the CDR3 is TGTGCCAGCAGTCCCCGTCCCGGGACAGGTTCAAACACTGAAGCTTTCTTT.

The genes are TRBV11-2 and TRBJ2-5, with 11 bases fitting TRBD1. With 5 bases clipped from V and 1 base from J, the junction kept 9 bases outside the gene matches. The germline gives CDR1 SGHAT, CDR2 FQNNGV. This CDR3 contains 17 residues. For the CDR3, the DNA is TGTGCCAGCAGCCTCCATTCCGGGACAGGGGGCCAAGAGACCCAGTACTTC. It translates to CASSLHSGTGGQETQYF.

This clone was recorded once. The rearrangement joins TRBV7-9 to TRBJ1-3; no clear D. Germline V gene sequence: CDR1 SEHNR, CDR2 FQNEAQ (reference sequence). The CDR3 totals 12 residues. V was shortened by 5 bases and J by 4 bases, with 6 bases between the two germline ends. This CDR3 is CASSRGGNTIYF. The CDR3 nucleotides read TGTGCCAGCAGCCGAGGGGGAAACACCATATATTTT.

This sequence joins TRBV28 and TRBJ1-5; D might be TRBD1 (5 bases). The CDR3 is made up of 14 amino acids. Trimming took off 7 bases at V and 1 base at J, with 11 bases between the two ends. Looked up from germline, CDR1 is MDHEN and CDR2 is SYDVKM. CDR3 amino acids: CASTHRTSNQPQHF. In DNA, the CDR3 is TGTGCCAGCACCCACCGGACAAGCAATCAGCCCCAGCATTTT.